This is a list of T cell receptor beta chains from one sample in a study of tumor and adjacent non-tumor tissue in lung cancer. TCRdb fed the multiplex PCR reads into MiXCR, producing one record per CDR3 protein. The sample has tens of thousands of distinct CDR3 sequences, less than 80% seen once. What was sequenced was lung tumor tissue. These receptors were collected from a man between 60 and 75 years old with non-small cell lung cancer. Both conserved end residues are part of each CDR3. Each record gives: CDR3 protein, J gene, V gene.

CSARVVQNRGAIYYGYTF TRBJ1-2 TRBV20-1
CSASLTDTQYF TRBJ2-3 TRBV20-1
CATSRAPVDVWFSSYNEQFF TRBJ2-1 TRBV15
CASSQRGYEQYF TRBJ2-7 TRBV4-1
CASSLDAGDEETQYF TRBJ2-5 TRBV11-3
CTSSFRDSGYGYTF TRBJ1-2 TRBV11-2
CASSQETGAGNEQSF TRBJ2-1 TRBV4-1
CSVDNQSTDTQYF TRBJ2-3 TRBV29-1
CASRRTGNTEAFF TRBJ1-1 TRBV12-3/TRBV12-4
CAISESTSHKQYF TRBJ2-7 TRBV10-3
CASSLDHTDGKLFF TRBJ1-4 TRBV13
CSARPGLAEIQYF TRBJ2-5 TRBV20-1
CASSLLGSVQETQYF TRBJ2-5 TRBV11-2
CSVGGRLSYEQYF TRBJ2-7 TRBV29-1
CASKARPGRSSGNAIYF TRBJ1-3 TRBV6-5
CASSPPPRRSSYNEQFF TRBJ2-1 TRBV11-2
CASSFTGGFYEQYF TRBJ2-7 TRBV5-6
CASSFTGGTQYF TRBJ2-5 TRBV7-3
CASSTSSTLHGNTEAFF TRBJ1-1 TRBV11-2
CISSPPRRSSYNEQFF TRBJ2-1 TRBV11-2
CACSWGVNTEAFF TRBJ1-1 TRBV5-6
CASSIGQNENTIYF TRBJ1-3 TRBV11-3
CASGTAAGSGELFF TRBJ2-2 TRBV12-5
CANTTGLAGCRDTQYF TRBJ2-3 TRBV6-4
CASSLSLAADTHYF TRBJ2-3 TRBV27
CSARGGGTQYF TRBJ2-5 TRBV20-1
CASSNTFDQSQHF TRBJ1-5 TRBV6-1
CTSSYRIGGYTF TRBJ1-2 TRBV5-6
CASSIMDRGPYEQYF TRBJ2-7 TRBV11-1
CASSSAGSKYEKLFF TRBJ1-4 TRBV6-1
CASIELRPGGDGELFF TRBJ2-2 TRBV6-6
CASSPRGGANVLTF TRBJ2-6 TRBV5-4
CSPSGAYEQYF TRBJ2-7 TRBV29-1
CASSLSGGTETQYF TRBJ2-5 TRBV7-9
CATRSGGTPDTQYF TRBJ2-3 TRBV15
CASSQVNWNYGYIF TRBJ1-2 TRBV4-1
CAMSQDDGSYNEQFF TRBJ2-1 TRBV4-1
CASSLSETQYF TRBJ2-5 TRBV28
CVSSLGDTQYF TRBJ2-3 TRBV4-2
CASSGSGSYNERFF TRBJ2-1 TRBV6-2/TRBV6-3